A single sample is the source of the 19 T cell receptor beta chains below, sequenced in a study of blood T cells in healthy people across ages. It was with a sample-barcoded 5' primer and a J-beta primer mix that a second PCR of roughly 7 to 12 cycles was run. Each CDR3 protein gets one entry after TCRdb re-called the 5' RACE reads with MiXCR. Counted here are 800,000 to 950,000 distinct CDR3 sequences, about 48% occurring once; the ten biggest clones make up over 10%. The source material was blood. The receptors here all came from a young man in good health.

There are many counts of this clonotype. The chain employs TRBV3-1 and TRBJ2-7; D possibly matches TRBD1 or TRBD2 (7 bases each). Germline lookup yields CDR1 LGHDT and CDR2 YNNKEL (reference sequence). This CDR3 region has 14 residues. Deletions cut 4 bases from V and 2 bases from J, with 12 bases between. CDR3 DNA: TGTGCCAGCAGCCCCAGGGGGGGGACCTACGAGCAGTACTTC. Residues: CASSPRGGTYEQYF.

This chain joins TRBV4-3 and TRBJ2-2; no firm D call. V was cut by 0 bases and J by 6 bases, with 5 bases left in between. Germline V gives CDR1 LGHNA, CDR2 YSLEER. The CDR3 spans 13 residues. CDR3 sequence reads: CASSQDLPGELFF. CDR3 sequence (DNA): TGCGCCAGCAGCCAAGATCTTCCCGGGGAGCTGTTTTTT.

This clonotype showed up many times. Here the CDR3 reads CSARTGQLGTDTQYF. CDR3 sequence (DNA): TGCAGTGCTAGAACGGGGCAGTTGGGCACAGATACGCAGTATTTT. The rearrangement links TRBV20-1 to TRBJ2-3; D may be TRBD1 or TRBD2 (5 bases each). The V end lost 2 bases, the J end lost 1 base, and 13 bases lay between the germline ends. The CDR3 runs to 15 residues. The germline V gene has CDR1 DFQATT and CDR2 SNEGSKA (reference sequence).

The chain links TRBV20-1 to TRBJ1-5, with 7 bases aligning to TRBD1. Trimming removed 4 bases from V and 7 bases from J; junction bases left unmatched: 7. CDR3 size: 13 residues. Germline V lookup: CDR1 DFQATT, CDR2 SNEGSKA (reference sequence). Here the CDR3 reads CSAIRGLEQPQHF. Here the CDR3 DNA reads TGCAGTGCTATTAGGGGGCTGGAACAGCCCCAGCATTTT.

The CDR3 DNA sequence: TGTGCCAGCAGCGCAAGCGGGCCAAAAACCTATGGCTACACCTTC. Its protein is CASSASGPKTYGYTF. The chain combines TRBV7-2 with TRBJ1-2; D unclear. CDR1 is SGHTA, CDR2 FQGNSA, per germline. Trimming pared 5 bases from V and 4 bases from J, leaving 17 bases between. There are 15 residues in the CDR3.

The chain couples TRBV12-3 or TRBV12-4 to TRBJ2-7, with 7 bases lining up with TRBD2. This CDR3 has 14 amino acids. V lost 3 bases to trimming and J lost 4 bases; unmatched junction nucleotides: 6. CDR3 amino acids: CASSFGGIGYEQYF. The CDR3 coding sequence is TGTGCCAGCAGTTTCGGGGGGATAGGGTACGAGCAGTACTTC.

The J gene is TRBJ1-4, the V gene TRBV12-3 or TRBV12-4; 9 bases are a match to TRBD1. The ends lost 5 bases at V and 6 bases at J; junction bases unmatched: 4. This CDR3 has 14 amino acids. CDR3 in DNA: TGTGCCAGCAGTGTGGACAGGGGTGATGAAAAACTGTTTTTT. Translation gives CASSVDRGDEKLFF.

The rearrangement links TRBV28 to TRBJ2-7, with D possibly matching TRBD2 (6 bases). Per germline, CDR1 MDHEN and CDR2 SYDVKM. The CDR3 is 14 residues long. Trimming removed 7 bases at V and 3 bases at J, with 16 bases between. CDR3 nucleotide sequence: TGTGCCAGCACGCTGGGGGGTGGGGTCTACGAGCAGTACTTC. Its protein is CASTLGGGVYEQYF.

This clonotype was counted a few times. The CDR3 nucleotides are TGTGCCAGCAGCCAAGATAAGGGGGTAGGATCCTACGAGCAGTACTTC. It is translated as CASSQDKGVGSYEQYF. The chain uses TRBV3-1 and TRBJ2-7, with a tentative D call TRBD1 (6 bases). The CDR3 covers 16 residues. V lost 0 bases, J lost 1 base, and 13 bases lay in between. CDR1 LGHDT and CDR2 YNNKEL come from the germline V gene (reference sequence).

The CDR3 coding sequence is TGTGCCAGCGTTCAACCGGGACAGGGAATATTGAGGCAGTACTTC. This codes for CASVQPGQGILRQYF. The chain carries TRBV28 and TRBJ2-7; the match to TRBD1 covers 9 bases. CDR3 size: 15 residues. With 8 bases clipped from V and 9 bases from J, the junction kept 17 bases outside the gene matches. Per the germline V gene, CDR1 is MDHEN and CDR2 is SYDVKM.

The genes are TRBV4-1 and TRBJ2-7, with D unresolved. The CDR3 sequence is 15 residues long. Germline CDR1 and CDR2: MGHRA and YSYEKL. Trimming removed 0 bases from V and 4 bases from J, with 13 bases in between. The CDR3 loop reads CASSQEKNTRYEQYF. The CDR3 DNA follows: TGCGCCAGCAGCCAAGAGAAAAACACTCGGTACGAGCAGTACTTC.

V is TRBV7-2 and J is TRBJ2-7, with TRBD1 identical over 9 bases. Germline V gene lookup returns CDR1 SGHTA and CDR2 FQGNSA. V trimming: 0 bases; J trimming: 7 bases; junction bases outside the gene matches: 7. The CDR3 runs 15 residues. CDR3 in amino acids: CASSLAGTGKGEQYF. The CDR3 nucleotides read TGTGCCAGCAGCTTAGCAGGGACAGGGAAAGGTGAGCAGTACTTC.

This clonotype was seen repeatedly, ten times or more. The chain is built from TRBV4-3 and TRBJ2-3, with D perhaps assigned TRBD1 or TRBD2 (5 bases each). The CDR3 contains 15 residues. Germline V CDR1 and CDR2: LGHNA, YSLEER. V shed 0 bases and J shed 5 bases, with 12 bases lying between them. CDR3 sequence: CASSQDPGLGDTQYF. Written as DNA, the CDR3 is TGCGCCAGCAGCCAAGACCCGGGGCTGGGAGATACGCAGTATTTT.

In its sample, this clonotype was seen a few times. The V gene is TRBV20-1, the J gene TRBJ2-1, with D uncertain. Germline V gene data show CDR1 as DFQATT and CDR2 as SNEGSKA (reference sequence). V lost 0 bases and J 11 bases, leaving 11 bases between the germline ends. This CDR3 region has 12 residues. The CDR3 region is CSARDYGYQQFF. The CDR3, as DNA: TGCAGTGCTAGAGATTACGGGTACCAGCAGTTCTTC.

This clonotype has just a few counts. This rearrangement joins TRBV7-9 to TRBJ1-2, with D maybe TRBD1 (5 bases). Trimming pared 5 bases from V and 0 bases from J, leaving 13 bases between. The V gene's germline CDR1 is SEHNR and CDR2 FQNEAQ (reference sequence). The CDR3 spans 15 residues. CDR3 coding DNA: TGTGCCAGCAGCCCAAGAGGGGCAGCTAACTATGGCTACACCTTC. Translated, it gives CASSPRGAANYGYTF.

In nucleotides, the CDR3 is TGTGCCAGCAGCCAAGAGGGACAGGGCCCCCAGCCCCAGCATTTT. Translating gives CASSQEGQGPQPQHF. The chain employs TRBV4-2 and TRBJ1-5; TRBD1 agrees at 9 bases. Germline V lookup: CDR1 LGHNA, CDR2 YNFKEQ. V gave up 0 bases and J gave up 7 bases; unmatched junction bases: 4. The CDR3 loop spans 15 amino acids.

This clonotype was picked up a small number of times. The rearrangement links TRBV9 to TRBJ2-1; 12 nucleotides align to TRBD2. From germline, CDR1 is SGDLS and CDR2 YYNGEE. The J segment lost 7 bases and the V segment lost 0 bases, leaving 5 bases of the junction unmatched. The CDR3 covers 16 residues. CDR3 nucleotides: TGTGCCAGCAGCGTAGTACCTAGCGGGGGGGGGAATGAGCAGTTCTTC. This encodes CASSVVPSGGGNEQFF.

V usage is TRBV12-5 and J usage is TRBJ1-1; D gene uncertain. Germline CDR1 is LGHNT and CDR2 is FRNRAP. The CDR3 is made up of 11 amino acids. V shed 1 base and J shed 7 bases, with 4 bases lying between them. CDR3 in DNA: TGTGCTAGTGGTTTGGGGTATGAAGCTTTCTTT. Its translation is CASGLGYEAFF.

This chain's CDR3 is CSVSGQAGAPLHF. The CDR3, as DNA: TGCAGCGTTTCGGGACAGGCTGGGGCACCCCTCCACTTT. The chain recombines TRBV29-1 with TRBJ1-6, with TRBD1 identical over 8 bases. The trim removed 5 bases at V and 11 bases at J, leaving 8 bases unmatched. Germline lookup yields CDR1 SQVTM and CDR2 ANQGSEA. This CDR3 region has 13 residues. Full variable domain (rest looked up from reference TRBV29-1 and TRBJ1-6): SAVISQKPSRDICQRGTSLTIQCQVDSQVTMMFWYRQQPGQSLTLIATANQGSEATYESGFVIDKFPISRPNLTFSTLTVSNMSPEDSSIYLCSVSGQAGAPLHFGNGTRLTVT.